This T cell receptor (beta chain) emerged from a study of T cell changes during pregnancy in multiple sclerosis. Sequencing used immunoSEQ multiplex PCR; TCRdb keeps in-frame clones, though not all of them. The profile shows tens of thousands of clones, over 70% of them singletons. Trimming at V came to 1 base and at J to 2 bases, leaving 0 bases not matched to a gene. Germline CDR1 and CDR2: SEHNR and FQNEAQ (reference sequence). This CDR3 is built from 14 residues. The rearrangement links TRBV7-9 to TRBJ2-7, with TRBD2 identical over 9 bases. Material: peripheral blood, obtained in the first trimester of pregnancy. The sequence was obtained from a female donor in good health, enrolled as a control in a pregnancy study. In nucleotides, the CDR3 is TGTGCCAGCAGCTTAGGCGGGGGGGCCTACGAGCAGTACTTC. It specifies CASSLGGGAYEQYF.